The TCR beta chain under discussion was sequenced for a study of kidney transplant recipient with SARS-CoV-2 infection. This CDR3 has 13 residues. V was trimmed by 8 bases and J by 2 bases, leaving 10 bases between them. The germline gives CDR1 SNHLY, CDR2 FYNNEI. MiXCR, run by TCRdb on the reads, gives a single entry per CDR3 protein. The sample holds about 240,000 distinct CDR3 sequences, 25% to 30% seen once. The sequenced sample was a blood sample, obtained at baseline and on roughly day 110 from a kidney transplant recipient. The source is a male patient in his thirties who had COVID-19 and was a kidney transplant recipient. Some T cells may trace back to the graft donor. The gene calls are TRBV2 and TRBJ1-5; no clear D gene. The CDR3 DNA sequence: TGTGCCAGCGTGCCAGGAGGCAATCAGCCCCAGCATTTT. As protein: CASVPGGNQPQHF.